Presented here are 29 T cell receptor beta chains from one specimen sequenced in a study of beta chain features in type 1 diabetes. Expressed TCRB transcripts were sequenced because the entire RNA isolate underwent reverse transcription. Clones were read by immunoSEQ multiplex PCR, and TCRdb kept only the in-frame ones, dropping some. The table has hundreds of thousands of clones, around 15% seen once. The specimen was naive CD4+ T cells from blood. These receptors all stem from a man aged 18 to 29 in good health.

This chain joins TRBV6-7 and TRBJ1-1; D may be TRBD1 (6 bases). TRBV6-7 is given ORF status, its function remaining uncertain. This CDR3 is built from 15 residues. V was trimmed by 7 bases and J by 2 bases, leaving 17 bases between them. This chain's CDR3 is CASTPLGGANTEAFF. The CDR3 DNA sequence: TGTGCCAGCACCCCCCTGGGGGGGGCTAACACTGAAGCTTTCTTT.

The gene calls are TRBV25-1 and TRBJ1-5; 8 nucleotides line up with TRBD1. The length of the CDR3 is 16 residues. From germline, CDR1 is MGHDK and CDR2 SYGVNS. V lost 3 bases and J lost 6; bases outside the gene matches: 10. Here the CDR3 reads CASSDSRQGRPQPQHF. The CDR3 bases are TGTGCCAGCAGTGACTCCAGACAGGGGAGGCCTCAGCCCCAGCATTTT.

The table lists this clone with a few counts. The chain employs TRBV4-1 and TRBJ2-1; D is unresolved. The CDR3 extends over 15 amino acids. Germline CDR1 reads MGHRA; CDR2 reads YSYEKL. Trimming took off 1 base at V and 7 bases at J, with 14 bases between the two ends. The CDR3 DNA follows: TGCGCCAGCAGCCAAGGCGCAGGCCCTTGGAATGAGCAGTTCTTC. Its translation: CASSQGAGPWNEQFF.

This clone turned up a few times. The chain joins TRBV5-4 to TRBJ2-1; TRBD1 agrees at 9 bases. Losses at the gene ends were 4 bases for V and 8 bases for J; bases not matched to a gene: 7. Germline CDR1 SGHNT, CDR2 YYREEE (reference sequence). This CDR3 is built from 14 residues. Here the CDR3 DNA reads TGTGCCAGCAGCCGTCCCGGGACAGGGTATGAGCAGTTCTTC. This codes for CASSRPGTGYEQFF.

With regard to this clone: Other DNA sequences of this sample code for an identical CDR3. The J gene is TRBJ1-5, the V gene TRBV20-1, with a possible D match to TRBD1 (5 bases). The CDR3 length is 11 residues. The V and J ends lost 7 bases and 2 bases respectively, with 6 bases between them. CDR1 and CDR2 from the germline V gene are DFQATT and SNEGSKA (reference sequence). CDR3: CSVQGNQPQHF. CDR3 DNA sequence: TGCAGTGTACAGGGCAATCAGCCCCAGCATTTT.

This clone was seen a handful of times. The rearrangement uses TRBV19 and TRBJ1-1, with D unclear. Germline CDR1 and CDR2: LNHDA and SQIVND (reference sequence). The CDR3 covers 14 residues. V was clipped by 4 bases and J by 1 base, with 10 bases between them. The CDR3 DNA follows: TGTGCCAGTAGTAAGTGGGTAGGGAACACTGAAGCTTTCTTT. Translated, it gives CASSKWVGNTEAFF.

Only a few counts were recorded for this clone. The DNA for the CDR3 is TGCAGCGTGAGGCAGGCCCCGGGGACCGGGGAGCTGTTTTTT. Translation gives CSVRQAPGTGELFF. V usage is TRBV29-1 and J usage is TRBJ2-2; D might be TRBD2 (5 bases). The germline V gene has CDR1 SQVTM and CDR2 ANQGSEA. Trimming pared 6 bases from V and 5 bases from J, leaving 16 bases between. This CDR3 comprises 14 residues.

CDR3 nucleotides: TGTGCCAGCAGTAATCAGTGGGGTAATGAAAAACTGTTTTTT. It translates to CASSNQWGNEKLFF. V gene TRBV6-1 combines with J gene TRBJ1-4; D is unclear. CDR1 and CDR2 (germline): MNHNS, SASEGT. The CDR3 has 14 amino acids. Trimming shortened V by 5 bases and J by 4 bases, and 11 bases separated the two germline ends.

This chain joins TRBV7-2 and TRBJ2-1, with D possibly being TRBD2 (5 bases). CDR3 length: 15 amino acids. Germline V CDR1 and CDR2: SGHTA, FQGNSA. Trimming took 3 bases from V and 0 from J, leaving 9 bases between them. The CDR3 reads CASSFRESSYNEQFF. The CDR3 region has the DNA TGTGCCAGCAGCTTCCGGGAAAGCTCCTACAATGAGCAGTTCTTC.

J is TRBJ2-3 and V is TRBV11-2; 8 positions agree with TRBD2. There are 16 residues in the CDR3. CDR1 SGHAT and CDR2 FQNNGV come from the germline V gene. V shed 5 bases and J 0 bases; nucleotides not matched to a gene: 7. The CDR3 here is CASSLALAGSTDTQYF. The CDR3 nucleotides are TGTGCCAGCAGCCTGGCATTAGCGGGGAGCACAGATACGCAGTATTTT.

This clone came up a few times. This chain joins TRBV21-1 and TRBJ2-6; no check of the table's D call, TRBD2, against the DNA was made. TRBV21-1 is described as a pseudogene. The CDR3 has 12 amino acids. CDR3 sequence (DNA): TGTGCCAGTGCGTCTGGGGCCAACGTCCTGACTTTC. It codes for CASASGANVLTF.

The chain links TRBV7-2 to TRBJ1-5; D unclear. This CDR3 has 16 amino acids. Germline V gene lookup returns CDR1 SGHTA and CDR2 FQGNSA. Trimming pared 0 bases from V and 5 bases from J, leaving 14 bases between. The CDR3 nucleotides read TGTGCCAGCAGCTTAGCCGGCTCGACTGTATATCAGCCCCAGCATTTT. Its translation: CASSLAGSTVYQPQHF.

In this sample, this clone turned up a few times. The chain joins TRBV7-2 to TRBJ2-7; tentative D call: TRBD1 (5 bases). This CDR3 has 15 residues. V was cut by 6 bases and J by 3 bases, with 18 bases left in between. The germline V gene has CDR1 SGHTA and CDR2 FQGNSA. The DNA of the CDR3 is TGTGCCAGCAGTCCCCAGGGTGGTCTAAGCTACGAGCAGTACTTC. Protein product: CASSPQGGLSYEQYF.

In this sample, this clone turned up a few times. The chain has TRBV6-5 and TRBJ2-5, with 10 bases identical to TRBD2. The ends lost 1 base at V and 5 bases at J; junction bases unmatched: 7. The germline gives CDR1 MNHEY, CDR2 SVGAGI. CDR3 size: 16 residues. In DNA form, the CDR3 reads TGTGCCAGCAGTTACTGGAGCGGGGGGGCCCGGGAGACCCAGTACTTC. It encodes CASSYWSGGARETQYF.

The chain links TRBV18 to TRBJ1-1; weak D call: TRBD1 (6 bases). The CDR3 spans 13 residues. V shed 2 bases and J shed 10 bases, with 14 bases lying between them. The germline CDR1 and CDR2 sequences are KGHSH and LQKENI. CDR3 bases: TGTGCCAGCTCACCATTACAGGGTCCGTCAGCTTTCTTT. It encodes CASSPLQGPSAFF.

This clone has more than one count but fewer than ten. CDR3 amino acids: CASSLKRTYEQYF. As DNA, the CDR3 is TGTGCCAGCAGTTTAAAGAGGACCTACGAGCAGTACTTC. This chain links TRBV27 with TRBJ2-7; the D is unclear. The V end lost 2 bases, the J end lost 2 bases, and 7 bases lay between the germline ends. Germline values: CDR1 MNHEY, CDR2 SMNVEV (reference sequence). CDR3 length equals 13 residues.

This chain uses TRBV7-3 with TRBJ1-2; the match to TRBD1 covers 7 bases. The J segment lost 3 bases and the V segment lost 1 base, leaving 2 bases of the junction unmatched. CDR1 is SGHTA and CDR2 is FQGTGA in the germline V gene. The CDR3 runs to 14 residues. DNA of the CDR3: TGTGCCAGCAGCTTAAGACAGGGAGACTATGGCTACACCTTC. Translated, it gives CASSLRQGDYGYTF.

The chain employs TRBV6-6 and TRBJ2-3; the match to TRBD1 covers 8 bases. V shed 4 bases and J 2 bases; nucleotides not matched to a gene: 5. CDR3 length: 15 amino acids. Germline CDR1 reads MNHNY; CDR2 reads SVGAGI (reference sequence). The CDR3 coding sequence is TGTGCCAGCAGTTCACCGGACAGGGCCACAGATACGCAGTATTTT. Translating gives CASSSPDRATDTQYF.

The V gene is TRBV29-1, the J gene TRBJ2-2; the D gene could be TRBD1 or TRBD2 (5 bases each). CDR3 length equals 13 residues. Trimming took off 1 base at V and 5 bases at J, with 8 bases between the two ends. Germline loops: CDR1 SQVTM, CDR2 ANQGSEA. The CDR3 is CSVEGDVTGELFF. The DNA for the CDR3 is TGCAGCGTTGAAGGGGACGTTACCGGGGAGCTGTTTTTT.

The gene calls are TRBV4-2 and TRBJ2-5, with 7 positions matching TRBD2. Germline V gene sequence: CDR1 LGHNA, CDR2 YNFKEQ. This CDR3 region has 16 residues. V lost 2 bases, J lost 4 bases, and 10 bases stayed unmatched. Here the CDR3 DNA reads TGTGCCAGCAGCCAACGACTAGCCGGTGGGGGAGAGACCCAGTACTTC. The encoded protein is CASSQRLAGGGETQYF.

This clone has more than one count but fewer than ten. V usage is TRBV2 and J usage is TRBJ2-7, with D maybe TRBD1 (6 bases). This CDR3 spans 12 amino acids. Germline V gene lookup returns CDR1 SNHLY and CDR2 FYNNEI. V shed 5 bases and J shed 7 bases, with 12 bases lying between them. CDR3 in DNA: TGTGCCAGCAGTAGGGGGTTGGGTGAGCAGTACTTC. Encoded protein: CASSRGLGEQYF. Complete variable domain (other parts from reference TRBV2 and TRBJ2-7): EPEVTQTPSHQVTQMGQEVILRCVPISNHLYFYWYRQILGQKVEFLVSFYNNEISEKSEIFDDQFSVERPDGSNFTLKIRSTKLEDSAMYFCASSRGLGEQYFGPGTRLTVT.

This chain connects TRBV27 to TRBJ2-5; D call uncertain. CDR1 and CDR2 from the germline V gene are MNHEY and SMNVEV (reference sequence). This CDR3 comprises 12 residues. The V end was cut by 7 bases, the J end by 2 bases, with 8 bases between. In DNA, the CDR3 is TGTGCCAGCAACAGCAGACAAGAGACCCAGTACTTC. It yields the protein CASNSRQETQYF.

This clone was observed a few times. The chain combines TRBV14 with TRBJ2-3, with D possibly TRBD2 on 5 matching bases. The CDR3 contains 17 residues. Trimming pared 3 bases from V and 1 base from J, leaving 17 bases between. Germline CDR1 is SGHDN and CDR2 is FVKESK. CDR3: CASSHPPFRDGTDTQYF. The DNA of the CDR3 is TGTGCCAGCAGCCACCCACCCTTTCGGGATGGCACAGATACGCAGTATTTT.

This clone appeared a few times. The gene calls are TRBV12-5 and TRBJ2-1; no definite D call. Germline values: CDR1 LGHNT, CDR2 FRNRAP. The CDR3 contains 17 residues. V lost 2 bases and J 0 bases, leaving 14 bases between the germline ends. The CDR3 is CASGLRVWGSSYNEQFF. The DNA of the CDR3 is TGTGCTAGTGGTTTGAGGGTGTGGGGATCCTCCTACAATGAGCAGTTCTTC. Drawing the rest from reference TRBV12-5 and TRBJ2-1, the complete variable domain is DARVTQTPRHKVTEMGQEVTMRCQPILGHNTVFWYRQTMMQGLELLAYFRNRAPLDDSGMPKDRFSAEMPDATLATLKIQPSEPRDSAVYFCASGLRVWGSSYNEQFFGPGTRLTVL.

This clone was recorded a few times. The chain couples TRBV9 to TRBJ2-6, with D perhaps TRBD2 (6 bases). V was cut by 3 bases and J by 0 bases, with 19 bases left in between. The CDR3 has 19 residues. The germline V gene has CDR1 SGDLS and CDR2 YYNGEE. The CDR3 loop reads CASSAGTSPLSSGANVLTF. The CDR3, as DNA: TGTGCCAGCAGCGCCGGGACTTCACCCTTGAGCTCTGGGGCCAACGTCCTGACTTTC.

This clone appeared a few times. The chain uses TRBV19 and TRBJ2-7, with D possibly matching TRBD2 (5 bases). The CDR3 totals 16 residues. The V end was cut by 4 bases, the J end by 0 bases, with 16 bases between. Per germline, CDR1 LNHDA and CDR2 SQIVND (reference sequence). CDR3 protein: CASSTIWTTSSYEQYF. CDR3 coding DNA: TGTGCCAGTAGTACCATTTGGACCACTAGCTCCTACGAGCAGTACTTC. Full variable domain (outside the CDR3, taken from reference TRBV19 and TRBJ2-7): DGGITQSPKYLFRKEGQNVTLSCEQNLNHDAMYWYRQDPGQGLRLIYYSQIVNDFQKGDIAEGYSVSREKKESFPLTVTSAQKNPTAFYLCASSTIWTTSSYEQYFGPGTRLTVT.

This rearrangement joins TRBV18 to TRBJ2-5; 10 nucleotides line up with TRBD1. The CDR3 spans 14 residues. The J segment lost 6 bases and the V segment lost 8 bases, leaving 9 bases of the junction unmatched. Germline assignment: CDR1 KGHSH and CDR2 LQKENI. The CDR3 loop is CASRGTGEMKTQYF. Written as DNA, the CDR3 is TGTGCCAGCCGTGGGACAGGGGAGATGAAGACCCAGTACTTC. The full variable domain, with the rest looked up from reference TRBV18 and TRBJ2-5, is NAGVMQNPRHLVRRRGQEARLRCSPMKGHSHVYWYRQLPEEGLKFMVYLQKENIIDESGMPKERFSAEFPKEGPSILRIQQVVRGDSAAYFCASRGTGEMKTQYFGPGTRLLVL.

This clone was detected a few times. The gene calls are TRBV2 and TRBJ1-1, with D maybe TRBD1 (5 bases). The CDR3 has 16 residues. Germline CDR1 is SNHLY and CDR2 is FYNNEI. V lost 3 bases, J lost 5 bases, and 19 bases lay in between. CDR3 protein: CASSDWRDPGGTEAFF. The CDR3 DNA is TGTGCCAGCAGTGATTGGAGGGACCCGGGAGGGACTGAAGCTTTCTTT.

The chain is built from TRBV18 and TRBJ2-1; D remains unclear. The CDR3 contains 14 residues. V lost 0 bases and J 7 bases, leaving 10 bases between the germline ends. Per the germline V gene, CDR1 is KGHSH and CDR2 is LQKENI. For the CDR3, the DNA is TGTGCCAGCTCACCACCGTCACTATGGAATGAGCAGTTCTTC. Translation: CASSPPSLWNEQFF.